This T cell receptor (beta chain) was sequenced during a study of cytomegalovirus exposure and HLA in healthy donors. In the study overall: In a later analysis, the 120 or so validation repertoires were reported to have used the same platform as the 666 first-cohort repertoires. Regarding the study as a whole: The study flagged some 170 TCR beta chains as cytomegalovirus-associated.

A note on this clone: No antigen is known for it.

Some clones are missing from TCRdb's copy, which holds only in-frame ones; the method was immunoSEQ multiplex PCR. The sample shows 80,000 to 100,000 clones, around 88% of them seen only once. The length of the CDR3 is 16 residues. Germline V gene sequence: CDR1 MNHEY, CDR2 SMNVEV (reference sequence). After removal of 6 bases from V and 9 bases from J, the junction contained 10 bases not matched to a gene. This sequence was found in a woman in her thirties in good health and CMV-seronegative. The sequenced material came from PBMCs. The V gene is TRBV27, the J gene TRBJ2-1, with 14 nucleotides matching TRBD2. The CDR3 protein is CASRRPGTSGSIEQFF. CDR3 in DNA: TGTGCCAGCAGGCGGCCCGGGACTAGCGGGAGCATTGAGCAGTTCTTC.